This T cell receptor (beta chain) derives from a study of blood T cell repertoires in COVID-19. Overall study context: Samples taken during acute and convalescent COVID-19 were collected in the United States, Italy and Spain. The cDNA or gDNA used as material had been derived from T cells, B-cell-depleted T cells, or PBMCs.

Germline loops: CDR1 SGHTA, CDR2 FQGTGA. Unmatched junction bases numbered 2, after V lost 4 bases and J lost 2 bases. This CDR3 is 13 amino acids long. Original processing notes: Amplification from reference gene primers served as the basis for estimated nucleated cell counts. The assay was immunoSEQ multiplex PCR, and TCRdb's table has in-frame clones only and misses some. V, J and clone size were drawn from that table, and D and trimming were deduced from the DNA. The table has over 12,000 clones, about nine tenths seen once. This sequence joins TRBV7-3 and TRBJ2-7; TRBD1 aligns across 7 bases. Sample: peripheral blood. The receptor's source is a human donor in a cohort sampled during active COVID-19. The CDR3 is CASSSGQPYEQYF. The CDR3 DNA sequence: TGTGCCAGCAGCTCGGGACAGCCCTACGAGCAGTACTTC.